This entry lists 15 T cell receptor beta chains sequenced from one sample in a study of cytomegalovirus exposure and HLA in healthy donors. PCR was performed using 60 Vbeta and 13 Jbeta primers. Libraries were prepared by immunoSEQ multiplex PCR; TCRdb keeps only in-frame clonotypes and omits some of them. This table holds about 190,000 clones, roughly 79% found once. Sequencing was performed on PBMCs. The receptors were sampled from a woman under 30 in good health and CMV-seronegative.

This chain links TRBV19 with TRBJ2-5; D ambiguous. Germline CDR1 and CDR2: LNHDA and SQIVND (reference sequence). The V and J ends lost 3 bases and 4 bases respectively, with 15 bases between them. There are 15 residues in the CDR3. The CDR3 sequence: CASSINWWQRETQYF. The CDR3 DNA sequence: TGTGCCAGTAGTATTAATTGGTGGCAAAGAGAGACCCAGTACTTC.

CDR3 in amino acids: CASSLDRGNTIYF. The DNA for the CDR3 is TGTGCCAGCAGCCTGGACAGGGGAAACACCATATATTTT. The V gene is TRBV5-6, the J gene TRBJ1-3; 7 bases map to TRBD1. The junction had 2 bases not matched to a gene; V was cut back by 4 bases and J by 4 bases. The germline gives CDR1 SGHDT, CDR2 YYEEEE. The CDR3 runs to 13 residues.

The V gene is TRBV5-4, the J gene TRBJ2-1; 10 nucleotides agree with TRBD1. Germline CDR1 and CDR2: SGHNT and YYREEE (reference sequence). Trimming cost V 0 bases and J 3 bases; bases outside gene matches: 6. The CDR3 sequence is 17 residues long. CDR3 amino acids: CASSLVGQGTIYNEQFF. CDR3 nucleotides: TGTGCCAGCAGCTTGGTGGGACAGGGGACCATCTACAATGAGCAGTTCTTC.

CDR3 in amino acids: CASSENNEQFF. CDR3 nucleotides: TGTGCCAGCAGCGAGAACAATGAGCAGTTCTTC. The rearrangement uses TRBV5-6 and TRBJ2-1; no definite D call. V was trimmed by 4 bases and J by 5 bases, leaving 4 bases between them. The CDR3 loop spans 11 amino acids. Germline loops: CDR1 SGHDT, CDR2 YYEEEE.

This clone was seen a handful of times. This chain links TRBV27 with TRBJ2-1; 10 bases are shared with TRBD2. The CDR3 sequence is 15 residues long. Germline V gene sequence: CDR1 MNHEY, CDR2 SMNVEV (reference sequence). V shed 0 bases, J shed 7 bases, and the junction held 3 bases outside the gene matches. The CDR3 loop reads CASSLSSGGANEQFF. CDR3 nucleotides: TGTGCCAGCAGTTTATCGAGCGGGGGGGCAAATGAGCAGTTCTTC.

V and J are TRBV11-2 and TRBJ1-2; 7 positions match TRBD1. Trimming removed 5 bases from V and 8 bases from J; junction bases left unmatched: 17. The CDR3 length is 16 residues. Germline V gives CDR1 SGHAT, CDR2 FQNNGV. The CDR3 nucleotides read TGTGCCAGCAGCGATCACAGGGGCGCGGACCTAGGCGGCTACACCTTC. It yields the protein CASSDHRGADLGGYTF.

The V call is TRBV5-4, the J call TRBJ1-4; weak D call: TRBD1 (5 bases). The V gene lost 4 bases and the J gene lost 4 bases, with 14 bases spanning the gap. The germline gives CDR1 SGHNT, CDR2 YYREEE (reference sequence). The CDR3 sequence is 15 residues long. The CDR3 coding sequence is TGTGCCAGCAGCGTGGGACGCGGGCGTAATGAAAAACTGTTTTTT. Residues: CASSVGRGRNEKLFF.

The chain combines TRBV29-1 with TRBJ2-1; D might be TRBD2 (5 bases). Trimming shortened V by 1 base and J by 3 bases, and 10 bases separated the two germline ends. The V gene's germline CDR1 is SQVTM and CDR2 ANQGSEA. This CDR3 comprises 14 residues. The CDR3 sequence: CSVEGGLNYNEQFF. The CDR3 nucleotides read TGCAGCGTTGAAGGTGGACTGAACTACAATGAGCAGTTCTTC.

The chain has TRBV23-1 and TRBJ2-7; 9 bases align to TRBD1. TRBV23-1 is an ORF for which the function is uncertain. The V segment lost 2 bases and the J segment 4 bases; nucleotides outside the gene matches: 9. This CDR3 comprises 16 residues. The CDR3 DNA sequence: TGCGCCAGCAGTCAACCTAGGGGGACAGGGACATACGAGCAGTACTTC. It yields the protein CASSQPRGTGTYEQYF.

A note on this clone: Other nucleotide sequences from this sample produce the same CDR3. This chain uses TRBV6-5 with TRBJ1-1; 8 bases fit TRBD1. The germline CDR1 and CDR2 sequences are MNHEY and SVGAGI. The CDR3 runs 13 residues. The V segment lost 4 bases and the J segment 4 bases; nucleotides outside the gene matches: 2. The CDR3 nucleotides read TGTGCCAGCAGTTCCGACAGGGGCACTGAAGCTTTCTTT. Protein: CASSSDRGTEAFF.

The chain has TRBV10-2 and TRBJ2-1; D unresolved. Germline CDR1 and CDR2: WSHSY and SAAADI. This CDR3 spans 12 amino acids. Trimming pared 8 bases from V and 2 bases from J, leaving 7 bases between. The CDR3 spells CASAAAYNEQFF. DNA of the CDR3: TGCGCCAGCGCGGCTGCCTACAATGAGCAGTTCTTC.

V gene TRBV19 combines with J gene TRBJ1-3, with a possible D match to TRBD1 (5 bases). The germline V and J ends were trimmed by 3 bases and 0 bases, with 9 bases remaining between them. The CDR3 has 15 amino acids. Germline assignment: CDR1 LNHDA and CDR2 SQIVND (reference sequence). The CDR3 is CASSIGGDSGNTIYF. The CDR3 nucleotides read TGTGCCAGTAGTATTGGGGGGGACTCTGGAAACACCATATATTTT.

V is TRBV4-1 and J is TRBJ2-6; maybe TRBD1 (5 bases). This CDR3 comprises 15 residues. V lost 1 base to trimming and J lost 7 bases, with 11 bases between them. Germline CDR1 reads MGHRA; CDR2 reads YSYEKL. DNA for the CDR3: TGCGCCAGCAGCCAAGGGCGACAGCCTGCCAACGTCCTGACTTTC. It is translated as CASSQGRQPANVLTF.

The chain recombines TRBV5-1 with TRBJ2-2; 10 nucleotides match TRBD2. Germline trimming cut 0 bases from V and 7 bases from J; bases unmatched to any gene: 6. Germline loops: CDR1 SGHRS, CDR2 YFSETQ. The CDR3 contains 16 residues. The CDR3 coding sequence is TGCGCCAGCAGCTTGGAAGTAGCGGGAGGTGGCGGGGAGCTGTTTTTT. Translating gives CASSLEVAGGGGELFF.

The chain combines TRBV6-6 with TRBJ2-5; tentatively, D is TRBD2 (5 bases). This CDR3 has 14 residues. Germline CDR1 MNHNY, CDR2 SVGAGI (reference sequence). The V and J ends lost 0 bases and 2 bases respectively, with 7 bases between them. CDR3: CASSYSRGQETQYF. Written as DNA, the CDR3 is TGTGCCAGCAGTTACTCCCGGGGTCAAGAGACCCAGTACTTC.